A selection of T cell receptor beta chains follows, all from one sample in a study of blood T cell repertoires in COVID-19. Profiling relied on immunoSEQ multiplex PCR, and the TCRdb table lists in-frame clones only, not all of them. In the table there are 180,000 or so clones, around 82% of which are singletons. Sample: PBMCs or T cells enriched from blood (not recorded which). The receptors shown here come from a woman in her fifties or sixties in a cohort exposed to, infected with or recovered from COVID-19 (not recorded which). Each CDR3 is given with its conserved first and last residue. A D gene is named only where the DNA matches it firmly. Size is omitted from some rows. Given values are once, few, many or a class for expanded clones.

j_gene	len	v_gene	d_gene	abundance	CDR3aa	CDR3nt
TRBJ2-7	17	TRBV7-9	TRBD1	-	CASSTWKGQASTYEQYF	TGTGCCAGCAGCACCTGGAAGGGACAGGCATCTACCTACGAGCAGTACTTC
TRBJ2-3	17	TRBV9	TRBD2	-	CASSVGKRGAIADTQYF	TGTGCCAGCAGCGTAGGAAAGCGGGGGGCGATAGCAGATACGCAGTATTTT
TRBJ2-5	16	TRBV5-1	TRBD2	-	CASSDGLAGSQETQYF	TGCGCCAGCAGCGACGGACTAGCGGGGTCCCAAGAGACCCAGTACTTC
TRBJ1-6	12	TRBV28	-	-	CASSLQNPPLHF	TGTGCCAGCAGTTTGCAGAATCCACCCCTCCACTTT
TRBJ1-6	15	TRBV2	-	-	CASSEDNRVGSPLHF	TGTGCCAGCAGTGAGGATAACAGGGTGGGATCACCCCTCCACTTT
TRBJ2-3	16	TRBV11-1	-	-	CASSLGSRGWTDTQYF	TGTGCCAGCAGCTTAGGGAGCAGGGGATGGACAGATACGCAGTATTTT
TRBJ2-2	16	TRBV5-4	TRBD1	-	CASSKPGTGDTGELFF	TGTGCCAGCAGCAAACCCGGGACAGGGGACACCGGGGAGCTGTTTTTT
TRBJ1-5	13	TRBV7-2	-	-	CASSLQGNQPQHF	TGTGCCAGCAGCTTACAGGGAAATCAGCCCCAGCATTTT
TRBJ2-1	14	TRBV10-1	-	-	CASNRLVAYNEQFF	TGCGCCAGCAATAGACTAGTGGCCTACAATGAGCAGTTCTTC
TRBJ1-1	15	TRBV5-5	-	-	CASSFTGFSGTEAFF	TGTGCCAGCAGCTTCACGGGGTTTAGTGGCACTGAAGCTTTCTTT
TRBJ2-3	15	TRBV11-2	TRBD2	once	CASSLVGLAADTQYF	TGTGCCAGCAGCTTAGTAGGGCTAGCGGCGGATACGCAGTATTTT
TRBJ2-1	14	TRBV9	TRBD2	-	CASSVGLASNEQFF	TGTGCCAGCAGCGTAGGACTAGCCTCCAATGAGCAGTTCTTC
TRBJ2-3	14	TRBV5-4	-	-	CASSSGPRTDTQYF	TGTGCCAGCAGCTCTGGCCCCCGCACAGATACGCAGTATTTT
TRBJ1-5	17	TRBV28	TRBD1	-	CASSRPGQLYSNQPQHF	TGTGCCAGCAGTCGGCCGGGACAGCTTTATAGCAATCAGCCCCAGCATTTT
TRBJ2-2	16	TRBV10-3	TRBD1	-	CATAPGTGANTGELFF	TGTGCCACGGCGCCCGGGACAGGGGCGAACACCGGGGAGCTGTTTTTT
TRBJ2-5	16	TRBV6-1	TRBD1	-	CASSESSGTGWETQYF	TGTGCCAGCAGTGAATCCTCCGGGACAGGGTGGGAGACCCAGTACTTC
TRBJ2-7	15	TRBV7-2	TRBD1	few	CASSSGQGVGYEQYF	TGTGCCAGCAGCTCAGGACAGGGAGTGGGGTACGAGCAGTACTTC